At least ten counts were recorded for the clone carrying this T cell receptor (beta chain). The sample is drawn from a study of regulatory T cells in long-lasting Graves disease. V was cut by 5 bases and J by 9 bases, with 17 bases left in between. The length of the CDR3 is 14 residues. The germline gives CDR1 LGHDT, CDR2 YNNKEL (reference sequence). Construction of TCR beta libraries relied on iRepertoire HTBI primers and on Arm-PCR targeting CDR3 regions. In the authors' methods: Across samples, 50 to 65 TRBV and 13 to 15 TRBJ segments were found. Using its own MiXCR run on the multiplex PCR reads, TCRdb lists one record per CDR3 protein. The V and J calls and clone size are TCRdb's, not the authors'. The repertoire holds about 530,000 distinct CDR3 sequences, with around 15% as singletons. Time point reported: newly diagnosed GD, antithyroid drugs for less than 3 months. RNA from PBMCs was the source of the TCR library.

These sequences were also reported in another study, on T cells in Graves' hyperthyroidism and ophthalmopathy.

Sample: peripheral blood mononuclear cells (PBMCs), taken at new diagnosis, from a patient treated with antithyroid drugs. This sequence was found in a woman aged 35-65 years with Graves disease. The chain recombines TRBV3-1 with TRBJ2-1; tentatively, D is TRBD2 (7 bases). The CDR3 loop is CASSAVRGAGEQFF. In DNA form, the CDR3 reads TGTGCCAGCAGCGCAGTTCGGGGGGCCGGTGAGCAGTTCTTC.